The 17 T cell receptor beta chains below were found in one sample sequenced in a study of OX40 agonist ivuxolimab in advanced cancers. Profiled with immunoSEQ multiplex PCR; TCRdb holds only in-frame clones, not every one. The data contain some 50,000 clones, around nine tenths of them singletons. The sample in question was CD4+ or CD8+ T cells sorted from blood, obtained in a trial of the OX40 agonist ivuxolimab. All receptors derive from an adult with an advanced solid tumor such as melanoma, head and neck, liver or kidney cancer.

The count of this clone is one. The chain carries TRBV7-6 and TRBJ2-1; 7 nucleotides align to TRBD1. V shed 2 bases and J 8 bases; nucleotides not matched to a gene: 6. The CDR3 contains 14 residues. CDR1 SGHVS and CDR2 FNYEAQ come from the germline V gene. The CDR3 loop reads CASSLKGGADEQFF. Written as DNA, the CDR3 is TGTGCCAGCAGCTTAAAAGGGGGCGCCGATGAGCAGTTCTTC.

This clone was seen a handful of times. V and J are TRBV7-8 and TRBJ2-7; 7 nucleotides line up with TRBD1. The V segment lost 5 bases and the J segment 0 bases; nucleotides outside the gene matches: 7. Germline V gene lookup returns CDR1 SGHVS and CDR2 FQNEAQ. The CDR3 spans 15 residues. CDR3 coding DNA: TGTGCCAGCAGCCAGCAGACAGGGCTCTCCTACGAGCAGTACTTC. Its translation: CASSQQTGLSYEQYF.

The V and J genes are TRBV4-1 and TRBJ2-7, with 8 bases matching TRBD1. Germline V lookup: CDR1 MGHRA, CDR2 YSYEKL. The CDR3 loop spans 16 amino acids. Unmatched junction bases numbered 10, after V lost 4 bases and J lost 2 bases. This chain's CDR3 is CASSPPQGAQPYEQYF. The DNA for the CDR3 is TGCGCCAGCAGCCCCCCGCAGGGGGCCCAACCCTACGAGCAGTACTTC.

This clone was counted once. The chain has TRBV4-1 and TRBJ2-5; D ambiguous. The V gene lost 1 base and the J gene lost 0 bases, with 9 bases spanning the gap. This CDR3 has 15 amino acids. CDR1 MGHRA and CDR2 YSYEKL come from the germline V gene. For the CDR3, the DNA is TGCGCCAGCAGCCAAGTTATGGAGTACCAAGAGACCCAGTACTTC. It translates to CASSQVMEYQETQYF.

This rearrangement joins TRBV7-2 to TRBJ2-3; a weak D match, TRBD2 (6 bases). The V gene lost 3 bases and the J gene lost 0 bases, with 22 bases spanning the gap. CDR3 size: 19 residues. The germline gives CDR1 SGHTA, CDR2 FQGNSA. The CDR3 reads CASSFPLRSGSSSTDTQYF. DNA of the CDR3: TGTGCCAGCAGCTTTCCCCTTCGCAGCGGGTCTTCTAGCACAGATACGCAGTATTTT.

V is TRBV19 and J is TRBJ2-7; no firm D call. Trimming took 3 bases from V and 0 from J, leaving 12 bases between them. The germline V gene has CDR1 LNHDA and CDR2 SQIVND (reference sequence). The CDR3 spans 15 residues. CDR3 in DNA: TGTGCCAGTAGTATTGGAACAGCTTACTCCTACGAGCAGTACTTC. It translates to CASSIGTAYSYEQYF.

The chain has TRBV4-1 and TRBJ1-5; no definite D call. V was clipped by 4 bases and J by 4 bases, with 14 bases between them. The CDR3 covers 15 residues. The germline CDR1 and CDR2 sequences are MGHRA and YSYEKL. The DNA of the CDR3 is TGCGCCAGCAGCCGGAAATGGACGGAAAATCAGCCCCAGCATTTT. Translation gives CASSRKWTENQPQHF.

The gene calls are TRBV6-5 and TRBJ2-2; D possibly uses TRBD1 or TRBD2 (5 bases each). V lost 4 bases, J lost 4 bases, and 10 bases lay in between. Germline values: CDR1 MNHEY, CDR2 SVGAGI. The CDR3 consists of 14 residues. The CDR3: CASSFGTITGELFF. The DNA for the CDR3 is TGTGCCAGCAGTTTCGGGACCATCACCGGGGAGCTGTTTTTT.

The J gene is TRBJ2-1, the V gene TRBV5-1, with TRBD2 as a possible D gene (5 bases). The length of the CDR3 is 15 residues. Trimming removed 0 bases from V and 6 bases from J, with 13 bases in between. Germline lookup yields CDR1 SGHRS and CDR2 YFSETQ. The CDR3 sequence is CASSLEVLGSNEQFF. The CDR3 coding sequence is TGCGCCAGCAGCTTGGAAGTGCTGGGGAGCAATGAGCAGTTCTTC.

The rearrangement joins TRBV6-4 to TRBJ2-4; 8 bases map to TRBD2. V was pared by 0 bases and J by 10 bases, with 11 bases of the junction left unmatched. Germline CDR1 and CDR2: MRHNA and SNTAGT. The CDR3 is 16 residues long. The CDR3 loop is CASSDSTSGGGSIQYF. As DNA, the CDR3 is TGTGCCAGCAGTGACTCAACTAGCGGTGGGGGTAGTATTCAGTACTTC.

The chain couples TRBV7-9 to TRBJ2-2, with D perhaps given as TRBD1 or TRBD2 (5 bases each). This CDR3 is built from 15 residues. Germline V gene lookup returns CDR1 SEHNR and CDR2 FQNEAQ (reference sequence). Deletions cut 4 bases from V and 6 bases from J, with 15 bases between. CDR3 sequence (DNA): TGTGCCAGCAGCTCCCGGGACCGCTCCTCCGGGGAGCTGTTTTTT. Its protein is CASSSRDRSSGELFF.

A single count supports this clone. The chain recombines TRBV6-5 with TRBJ2-1, with TRBD1 matching 8 bases. Germline values: CDR1 MNHEY, CDR2 SVGAGI. Trimming at V came to 2 bases and at J to 4 bases, leaving 4 bases not matched to a gene. CDR3 size: 15 residues. The CDR3 DNA reads TGTGCCAGCAGTTACCGCGGACAGGGATACAATGAGCAGTTCTTC. Translation gives CASSYRGQGYNEQFF.

The chain uses TRBV7-2 and TRBJ2-5; D call uncertain. This CDR3 spans 15 amino acids. V lost 4 bases and J 1 base, leaving 13 bases between the germline ends. The V gene's germline CDR1 is SGHTA and CDR2 FQGNSA. The CDR3 loop is CASSSAGLIQETQYF. The CDR3 bases are TGTGCCAGCAGCTCGGCAGGCCTCATCCAAGAGACCCAGTACTTC.

The V gene is TRBV28, the J gene TRBJ2-7; 12 bases line up with TRBD2. The V gene's germline CDR1 is MDHEN and CDR2 SYDVKM. The junction had 4 bases not matched to a gene; V was cut back by 4 bases and J by 3 bases. CDR3 length: 15 residues. The chain's CDR3 is CASSSLLAGGYEQYF. The CDR3 nucleotides read TGTGCCAGCAGTTCACTACTAGCGGGGGGCTACGAGCAGTACTTC.

This sequence joins TRBV4-1 and TRBJ2-7; perhaps TRBD1 as D (6 bases). Germline CDR1 reads MGHRA; CDR2 reads YSYEKL. The CDR3 runs 14 residues. Trimming left V 0 bases short and J 1 base short, with 7 bases between. The chain's CDR3 is CASSQDRGSYEQYF. DNA of the CDR3: TGCGCCAGCAGCCAAGACAGGGGATCCTACGAGCAGTACTTC.

The chain is built from TRBV7-2 and TRBJ2-3, with a possible D match to TRBD2 (6 bases). Germline V gene sequence: CDR1 SGHTA, CDR2 FQGNSA. The CDR3 runs 17 residues. V was pared by 5 bases and J by 4 bases, with 22 bases between. In DNA, the CDR3 is TGTGCCAGCAGCCTATTTGCGGGACCCGGGTCCGCAGATACGCAGTATTTT. The encoded protein is CASSLFAGPGSADTQYF. The full variable domain, in which reference TRBV7-2 and TRBJ2-3 provide the parts outside the CDR3, is GAGVSQSPSNKVTEKGKDVELRCDPISGHTALYWYRQSLGQGLEFLIYFQGNSAPDKSGLPSDRFSAERTGGSVSTLTIQRTQQEDSAVYLCASSLFAGPGSADTQYFGPGTRLTVL.

The chain has TRBV15 and TRBJ2-2; D tentatively fits TRBD1 or TRBD2 (6 bases each). V lost 8 bases and J lost 1, with 14 bases in between. The CDR3 sequence is 15 residues long. Germline values: CDR1 LNHNV, CDR2 YYDKDF (reference sequence). The CDR3 sequence is CATFGAGQNTGELFF. CDR3 coding DNA: TGTGCCACCTTCGGGGCGGGACAGAACACCGGGGAGCTGTTTTTT.